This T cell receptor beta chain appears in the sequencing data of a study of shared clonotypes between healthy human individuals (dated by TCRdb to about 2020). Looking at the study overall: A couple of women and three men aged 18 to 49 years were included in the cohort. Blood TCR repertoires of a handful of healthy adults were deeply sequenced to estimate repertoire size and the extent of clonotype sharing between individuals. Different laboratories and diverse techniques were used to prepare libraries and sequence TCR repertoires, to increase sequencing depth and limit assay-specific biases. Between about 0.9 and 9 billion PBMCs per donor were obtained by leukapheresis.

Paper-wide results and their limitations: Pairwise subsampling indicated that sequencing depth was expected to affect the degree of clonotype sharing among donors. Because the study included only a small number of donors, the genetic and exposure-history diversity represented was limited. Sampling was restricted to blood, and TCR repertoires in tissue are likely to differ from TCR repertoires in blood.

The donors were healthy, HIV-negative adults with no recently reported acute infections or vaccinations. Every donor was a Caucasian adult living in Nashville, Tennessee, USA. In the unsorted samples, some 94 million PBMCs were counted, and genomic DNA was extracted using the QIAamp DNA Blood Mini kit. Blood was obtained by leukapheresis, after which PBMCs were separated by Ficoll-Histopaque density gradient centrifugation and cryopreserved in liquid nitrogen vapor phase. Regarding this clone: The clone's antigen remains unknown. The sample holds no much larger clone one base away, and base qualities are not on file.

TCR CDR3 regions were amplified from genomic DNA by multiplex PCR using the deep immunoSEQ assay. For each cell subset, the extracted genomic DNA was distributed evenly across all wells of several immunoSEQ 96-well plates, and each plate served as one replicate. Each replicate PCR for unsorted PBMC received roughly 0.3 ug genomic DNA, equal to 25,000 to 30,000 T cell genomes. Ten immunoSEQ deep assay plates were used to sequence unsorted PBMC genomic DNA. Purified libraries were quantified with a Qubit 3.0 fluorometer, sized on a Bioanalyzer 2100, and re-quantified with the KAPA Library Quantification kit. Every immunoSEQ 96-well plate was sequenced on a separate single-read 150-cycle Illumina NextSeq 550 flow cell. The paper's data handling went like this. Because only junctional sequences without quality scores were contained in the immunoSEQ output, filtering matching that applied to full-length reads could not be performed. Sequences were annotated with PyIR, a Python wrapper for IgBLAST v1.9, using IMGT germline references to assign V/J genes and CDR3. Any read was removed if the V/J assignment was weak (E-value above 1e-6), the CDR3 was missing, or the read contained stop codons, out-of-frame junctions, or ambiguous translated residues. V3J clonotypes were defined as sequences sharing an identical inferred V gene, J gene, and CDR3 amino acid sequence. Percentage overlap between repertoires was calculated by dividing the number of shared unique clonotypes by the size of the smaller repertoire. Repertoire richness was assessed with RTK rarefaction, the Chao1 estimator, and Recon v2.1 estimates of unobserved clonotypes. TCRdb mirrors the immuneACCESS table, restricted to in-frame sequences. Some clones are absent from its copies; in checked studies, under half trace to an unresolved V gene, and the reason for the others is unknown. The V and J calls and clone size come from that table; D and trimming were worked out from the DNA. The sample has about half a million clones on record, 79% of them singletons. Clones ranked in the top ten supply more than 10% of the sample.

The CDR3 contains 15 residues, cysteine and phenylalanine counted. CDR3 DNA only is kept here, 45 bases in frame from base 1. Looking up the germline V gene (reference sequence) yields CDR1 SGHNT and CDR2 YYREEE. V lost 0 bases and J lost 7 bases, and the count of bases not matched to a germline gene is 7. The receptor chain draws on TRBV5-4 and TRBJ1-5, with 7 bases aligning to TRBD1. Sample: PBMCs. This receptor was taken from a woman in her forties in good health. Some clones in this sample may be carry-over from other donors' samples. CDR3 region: CASSLDAGGGQPQHF. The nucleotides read TGTGCCAGCAGCTTGGACGCAGGGGGAGGGCAGCCCCAGCATTTT.